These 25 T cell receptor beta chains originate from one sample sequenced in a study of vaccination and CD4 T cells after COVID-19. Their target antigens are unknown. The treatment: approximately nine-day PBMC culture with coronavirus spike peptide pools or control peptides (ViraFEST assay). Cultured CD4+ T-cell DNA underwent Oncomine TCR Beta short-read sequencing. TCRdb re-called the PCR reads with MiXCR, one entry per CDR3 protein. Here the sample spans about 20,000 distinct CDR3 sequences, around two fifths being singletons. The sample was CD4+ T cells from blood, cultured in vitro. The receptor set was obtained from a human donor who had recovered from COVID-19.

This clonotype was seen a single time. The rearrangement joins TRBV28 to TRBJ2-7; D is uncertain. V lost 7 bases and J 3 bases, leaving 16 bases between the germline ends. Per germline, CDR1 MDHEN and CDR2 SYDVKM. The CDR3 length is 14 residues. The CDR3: CASTMVWGDYEQYF. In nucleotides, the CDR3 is TGTGCCAGCACCATGGTTTGGGGTGACTACGAGCAGTACTTC.

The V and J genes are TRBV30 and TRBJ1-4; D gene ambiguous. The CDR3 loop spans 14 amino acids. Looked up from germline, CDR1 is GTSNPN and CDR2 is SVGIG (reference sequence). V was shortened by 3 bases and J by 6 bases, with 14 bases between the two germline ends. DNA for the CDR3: TGTGCCTGGAGACGGCCCCGCCTGGATGAAAAACTGTTTTTT. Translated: CAWRRPRLDEKLFF.

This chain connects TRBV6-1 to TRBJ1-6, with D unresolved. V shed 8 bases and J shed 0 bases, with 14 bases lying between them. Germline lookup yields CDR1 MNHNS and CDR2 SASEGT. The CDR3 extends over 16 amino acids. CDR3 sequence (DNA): TGTGCCAGCGGAGAAGGCGGGAGCTCCTATAATTCACCCCTCCACTTT. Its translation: CASGEGGSSYNSPLHF.

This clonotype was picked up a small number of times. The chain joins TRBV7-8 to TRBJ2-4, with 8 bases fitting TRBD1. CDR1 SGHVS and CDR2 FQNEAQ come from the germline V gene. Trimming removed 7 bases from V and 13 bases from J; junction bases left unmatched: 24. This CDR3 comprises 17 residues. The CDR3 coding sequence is TGTGCCAGCACGAGAGGCGGAGTGGCAGGGAGACAGGGGAAACAGTACTTC. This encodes CASTRGGVAGRQGKQYF.

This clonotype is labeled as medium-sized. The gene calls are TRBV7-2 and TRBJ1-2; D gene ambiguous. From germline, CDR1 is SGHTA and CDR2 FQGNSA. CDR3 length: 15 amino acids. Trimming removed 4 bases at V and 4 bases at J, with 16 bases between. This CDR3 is CASSYGDVASYGYTF. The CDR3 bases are TGTGCCAGCAGCTACGGAGACGTTGCCAGCTATGGCTACACCTTC.

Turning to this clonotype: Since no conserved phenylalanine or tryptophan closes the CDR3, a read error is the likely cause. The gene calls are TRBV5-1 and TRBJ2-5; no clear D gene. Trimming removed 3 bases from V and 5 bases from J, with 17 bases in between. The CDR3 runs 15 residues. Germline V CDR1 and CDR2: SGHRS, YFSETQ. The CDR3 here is CASSSAALLGETQYS. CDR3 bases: TGCGCCAGCAGCTCCGCGGCCCTCTTGGGGGAGACCCAGTACTCC.

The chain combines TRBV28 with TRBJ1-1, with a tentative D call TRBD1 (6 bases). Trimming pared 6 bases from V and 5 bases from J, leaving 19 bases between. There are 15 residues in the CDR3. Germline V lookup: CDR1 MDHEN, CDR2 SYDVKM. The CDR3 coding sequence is TGTGCCAGCAGGCGACAGGACCACTCGAGGACTGAAGCTTTCTTT. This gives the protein CASRRQDHSRTEAFF.

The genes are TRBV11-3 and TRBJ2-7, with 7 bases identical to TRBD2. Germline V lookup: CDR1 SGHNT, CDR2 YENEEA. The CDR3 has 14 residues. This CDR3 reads CAGGGGRVACRQYF. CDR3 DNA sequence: TGTGCGGGAGGCGGGGGTCGTGTCGCGTGTCGCCAGTACTTC.

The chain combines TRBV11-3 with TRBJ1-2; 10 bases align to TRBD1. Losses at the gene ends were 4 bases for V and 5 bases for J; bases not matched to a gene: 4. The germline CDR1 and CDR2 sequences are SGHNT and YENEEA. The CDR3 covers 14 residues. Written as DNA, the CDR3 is TGTGCCAGCAGCTCAGGACAGGGGGAATATGGCTACACCTTC. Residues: CASSSGQGEYGYTF.

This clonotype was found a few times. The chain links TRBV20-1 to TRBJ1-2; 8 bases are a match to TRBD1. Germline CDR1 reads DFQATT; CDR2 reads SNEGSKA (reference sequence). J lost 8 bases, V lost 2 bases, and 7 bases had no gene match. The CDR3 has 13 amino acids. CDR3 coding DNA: TGCAGTGCTAGACGGACAGGGAGGGAGGGCTACACCTTC. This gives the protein CSARRTGREGYTF.

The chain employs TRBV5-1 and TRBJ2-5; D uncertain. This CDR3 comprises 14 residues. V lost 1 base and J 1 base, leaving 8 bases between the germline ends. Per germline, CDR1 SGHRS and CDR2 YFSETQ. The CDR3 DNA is TGCGCCAGCAGCTTGTCTCTGGCCCAAGAGACCCAGTACTTC. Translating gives CASSLSLAQETQYF.

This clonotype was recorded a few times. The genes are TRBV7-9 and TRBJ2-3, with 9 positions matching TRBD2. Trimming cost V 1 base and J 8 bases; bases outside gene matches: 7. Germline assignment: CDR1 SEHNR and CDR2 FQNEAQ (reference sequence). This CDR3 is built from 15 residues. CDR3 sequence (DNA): TGTGCCAGCAGCTTAGGAGCGGGGGGAGGTGGTACGCAGTATTTT. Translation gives CASSLGAGGGGTQYF.

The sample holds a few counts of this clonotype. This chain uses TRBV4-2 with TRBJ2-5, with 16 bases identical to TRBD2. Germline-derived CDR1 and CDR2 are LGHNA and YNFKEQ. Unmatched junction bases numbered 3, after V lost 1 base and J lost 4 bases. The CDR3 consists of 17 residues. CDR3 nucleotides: TGTGCCAGCAGCCAAGTTGGGACTAGCGGGGGGGCAGAGACCCAGTACTTC. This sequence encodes CASSQVGTSGGAETQYF.

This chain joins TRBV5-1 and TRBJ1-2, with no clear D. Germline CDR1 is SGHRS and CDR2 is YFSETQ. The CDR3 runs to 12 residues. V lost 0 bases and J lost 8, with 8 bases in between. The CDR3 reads CASSLDGEGYTF. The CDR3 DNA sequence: TGCGCCAGCAGCTTGGATGGGGAGGGCTACACCTTC.

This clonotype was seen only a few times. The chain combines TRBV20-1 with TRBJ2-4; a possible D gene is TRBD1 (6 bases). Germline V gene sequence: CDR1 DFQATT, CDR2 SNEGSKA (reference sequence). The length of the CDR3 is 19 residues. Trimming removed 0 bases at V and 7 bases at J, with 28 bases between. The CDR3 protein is CSARDPEGERPGASNIQYF. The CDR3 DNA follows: TGCAGTGCTAGAGACCCTGAGGGAGAGCGGCCAGGGGCCTCGAACATTCAGTACTTC.

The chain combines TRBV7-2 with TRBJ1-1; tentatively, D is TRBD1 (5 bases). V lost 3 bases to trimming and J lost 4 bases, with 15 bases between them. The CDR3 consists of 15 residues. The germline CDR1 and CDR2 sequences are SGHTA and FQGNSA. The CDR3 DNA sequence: TGTGCCAGCAGCTTGCAGGGCCAAAGGGCCACTGAAGCTTTCTTT. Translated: CASSLQGQRATEAFF.

CDR3 DNA: TGCGCCAGCAAAATTTGGGGCGGGGAGCTGTTTTTT. This codes for CASKIWGGELFF. The chain couples TRBV10-2 to TRBJ2-2, with D unresolved. Germline CDR1 and CDR2: WSHSY and SAAADI. The V gene lost 7 bases and the J gene lost 7 bases, with 10 bases spanning the gap. The CDR3 has 12 amino acids.

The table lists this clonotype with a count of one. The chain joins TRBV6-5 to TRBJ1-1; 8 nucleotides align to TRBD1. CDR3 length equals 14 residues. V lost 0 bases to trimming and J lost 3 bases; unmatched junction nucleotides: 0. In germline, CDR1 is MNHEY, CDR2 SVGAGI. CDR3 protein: CASSYSTGDTEAFF. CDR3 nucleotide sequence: TGTGCCAGCAGTTACTCGACAGGGGACACTGAAGCTTTCTTT.

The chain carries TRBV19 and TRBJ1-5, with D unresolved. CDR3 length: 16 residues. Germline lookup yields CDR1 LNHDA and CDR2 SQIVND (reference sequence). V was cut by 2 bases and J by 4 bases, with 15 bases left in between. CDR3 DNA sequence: TGTGCCAGTAGTATACCCCCCCCGGCTGTAAATCAGCCCCAGCATTTT. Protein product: CASSIPPPAVNQPQHF.

The CDR3 DNA is TGTGCCAGCAGCGTAGACCAGTCCCTCCTCTCTGGAAACACCATATATTTT. This encodes CASSVDQSLLSGNTIYF. This chain uses TRBV9 with TRBJ1-3; D remains unclear. With 0 bases removed from V and 0 bases from J, the gap between germline ends came to 13 bases. CDR3 length: 17 residues. Germline V gene lookup returns CDR1 SGDLS and CDR2 YYNGEE.

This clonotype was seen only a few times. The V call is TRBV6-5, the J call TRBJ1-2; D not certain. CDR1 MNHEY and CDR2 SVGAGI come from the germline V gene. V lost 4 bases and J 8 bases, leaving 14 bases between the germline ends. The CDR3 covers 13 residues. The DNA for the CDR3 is TGTGCCAGCAGTTTCATCCTCTTCCGCGGCTACACCTTC. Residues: CASSFILFRGYTF.

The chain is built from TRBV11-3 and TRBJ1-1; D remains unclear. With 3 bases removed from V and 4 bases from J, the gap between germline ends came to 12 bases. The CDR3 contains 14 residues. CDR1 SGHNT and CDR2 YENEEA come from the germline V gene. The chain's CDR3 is CASSLRQWGTEAFF. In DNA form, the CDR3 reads TGTGCCAGCAGCTTGAGACAATGGGGCACTGAAGCTTTCTTT.

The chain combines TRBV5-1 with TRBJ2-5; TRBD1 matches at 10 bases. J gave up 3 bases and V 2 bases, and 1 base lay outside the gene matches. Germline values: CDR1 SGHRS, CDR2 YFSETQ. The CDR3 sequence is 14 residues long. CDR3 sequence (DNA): TGCGCCAGCAGCTTTGGGACAGGGGAAGAGACCCAGTACTTC. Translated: CASSFGTGEETQYF.

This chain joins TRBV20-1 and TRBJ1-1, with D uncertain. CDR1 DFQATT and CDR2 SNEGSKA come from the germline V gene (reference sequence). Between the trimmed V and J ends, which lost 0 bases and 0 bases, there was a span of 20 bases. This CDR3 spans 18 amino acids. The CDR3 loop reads CSARDLVQTRFLNTEAFF. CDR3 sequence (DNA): TGCAGTGCTAGAGATTTGGTACAGACCCGATTCTTGAACACTGAAGCTTTCTTT.

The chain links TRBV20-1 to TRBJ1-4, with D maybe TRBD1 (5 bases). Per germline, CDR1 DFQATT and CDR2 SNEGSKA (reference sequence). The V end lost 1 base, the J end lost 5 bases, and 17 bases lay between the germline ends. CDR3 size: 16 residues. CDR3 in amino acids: CSARGRRGGMNEKLFF. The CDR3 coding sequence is TGCAGTGCTAGAGGGCGGAGGGGCGGTATGAATGAAAAACTGTTTTTT.